This T cell receptor beta chain was recovered during a study of identical twins. The study, taken as a whole, reports: Modelling underestimated the level of out-of-frame TCR alpha sharing observed in monozygotic twins.

Trimming removed 1 base at V and 4 bases at J, with 13 bases between. In germline, CDR1 is LGHDT, CDR2 YNNKEL (reference sequence). The CDR3 consists of 15 residues. As for this clonotype: The antigen remains undetermined.

TCRdb ran MiXCR on the 5' RACE reads and lists one entry per CDR3 protein. This sample yields about 890,000 distinct CDR3 sequences, of which more than 9% are seen a single time; about 1.5% belongs to the top ten. This sample also appeared in a second study, on yellow fever vaccine responses in identical twins. That source reports: Reportedly, twins' vaccine T cell responses looked partly convergent and partly personalized.

This chain uses TRBV3-1 with TRBJ1-1, with a weak D call TRBD1 (5 bases). Material for sequencing was PBMCs. The receptor was derived from a young woman in good health. As DNA, the CDR3 is TGTGCCAGCAGCCAAGTTGCTTCAGGGCTCACTGAAGCTTTCTTT. It encodes CASSQVASGLTEAFF.